This TCR beta chain was found in a study of blood T cell repertoires in COVID-19. This clone was found once. How the authors handled the data: Nucleated cell counts were estimated from reference gene primer amplification. Here immunoSEQ multiplex PCR was the method, and the copy in TCRdb shows in-frame clones only, minus some. The V and J calls and the clone size are those of that table, but D and trimming were determined from the DNA. The sample shows under 250,000 clones, roughly 86% of them seen only once. Germline CDR1 and CDR2: SGHRS and YFSETQ. CDR3 length equals 14 residues. The ends were cut back, 4 bases at V and 4 bases at J, with 14 bases in the middle.

Sequencing was carried out using peripheral blood. The chain combines TRBV5-1 with TRBJ1-1; a weak D match, TRBD1 (5 bases). The receptor comes from a woman aged 60-70 years who had recovered from COVID-19. This chain's CDR3 is CASSPDIFSTEAFF. The CDR3 DNA follows: TGCGCCAGCAGCCCGGACATATTTAGCACTGAAGCTTTCTTT.